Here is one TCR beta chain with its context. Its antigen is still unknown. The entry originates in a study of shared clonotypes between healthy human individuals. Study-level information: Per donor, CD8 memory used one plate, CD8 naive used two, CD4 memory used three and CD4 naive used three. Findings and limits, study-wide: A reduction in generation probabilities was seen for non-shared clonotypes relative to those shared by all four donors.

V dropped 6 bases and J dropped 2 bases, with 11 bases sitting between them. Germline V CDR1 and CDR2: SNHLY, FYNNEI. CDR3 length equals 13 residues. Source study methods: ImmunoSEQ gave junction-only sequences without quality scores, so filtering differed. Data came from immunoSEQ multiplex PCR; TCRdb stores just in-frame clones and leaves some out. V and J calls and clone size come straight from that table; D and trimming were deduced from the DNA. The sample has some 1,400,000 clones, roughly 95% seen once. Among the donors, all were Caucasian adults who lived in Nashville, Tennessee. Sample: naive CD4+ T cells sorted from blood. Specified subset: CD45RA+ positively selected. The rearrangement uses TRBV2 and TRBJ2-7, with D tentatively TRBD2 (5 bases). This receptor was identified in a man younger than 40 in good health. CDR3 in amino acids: CASSLREAYEQYF. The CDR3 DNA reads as TGTGCCAGCAGCCTACGGGAAGCCTACGAGCAGTACTTC.